The 23 T cell receptor beta chains reported below all come from one sample, sequenced in a study of cytomegalovirus exposure and HLA in healthy donors. TCRdb keeps only in-frame clones here, not all; method: immunoSEQ multiplex PCR. The table includes tens of thousands of clones, 94% detected once. What was sequenced was PBMCs. The receptor set was obtained from a woman between 18 and 30 years old in good health and CMV-seronegative.

V and J are TRBV6-5 and TRBJ1-4; 8 bases agree with TRBD1. Germline V gene lookup returns CDR1 MNHEY and CDR2 SVGAGI. Trimming took 1 base from V and 5 from J; bases not matched to a gene: 6. The CDR3 contains 16 residues. The CDR3 DNA sequence: TGTGCCAGCAGTTACTTCTTCGGGGACAGGAATGAAAAACTGTTTTTT. This codes for CASSYFFGDRNEKLFF.

This chain links TRBV6-1 with TRBJ1-2; TRBD1 agrees at 12 bases. The CDR3 runs 15 residues. V lost 4 bases, J lost 6 bases, and 6 bases stayed unmatched. Germline CDR1 and CDR2: MNHNS and SASEGT. The CDR3 region is CASSAGTGGHHGYTF. DNA of the CDR3: TGTGCCAGCAGTGCCGGGACAGGGGGCCATCATGGCTACACCTTC.

The rearrangement links TRBV7-2 to TRBJ1-1, with TRBD1 identical over 8 bases. The length of the CDR3 is 12 residues. V was pared by 3 bases and J by 11 bases, with 5 bases of the junction left unmatched. From germline, CDR1 is SGHTA and CDR2 FQGNSA. As DNA, the CDR3 is TGTGCCAGCAGCTTTCACAGGGGGAATGCTTTCTTT. It specifies CASSFHRGNAFF.

This clone was seen only once. V is TRBV5-5 and J is TRBJ2-1; D might be TRBD2 (6 bases). Germline CDR1 and CDR2: SGHKS and YYEKEE (reference sequence). This CDR3 comprises 17 residues. V was trimmed by 2 bases and J by 5 bases, leaving 20 bases between them. CDR3 residues: CASSFISGPPGDNEQFF. The CDR3 coding sequence is TGTGCCAGCAGCTTTATAAGCGGCCCCCCGGGGGACAATGAGCAGTTCTTC.

The gene calls are TRBV5-4 and TRBJ2-1; 7 nucleotides align to TRBD2. Germline loops: CDR1 SGHNT, CDR2 YYREEE (reference sequence). After removal of 0 bases from V and 12 bases from J, the junction contained 6 bases not matched to a gene. The CDR3 is made up of 13 amino acids. The CDR3 spells CASSLGAGRRQFF. CDR3 in DNA: TGTGCCAGCAGCTTGGGAGCGGGGAGGAGGCAGTTCTTC.

J is TRBJ1-5 and V is TRBV28; a weak D match, TRBD1 (5 bases). CDR3 length: 14 residues. Germline V gene data show CDR1 as MDHEN and CDR2 as SYDVKM. V lost 9 bases, J lost 4 bases, and 16 bases lay in between. The chain's CDR3 is CASLLWGGNQPQHF. CDR3 bases: TGTGCCAGTCTGCTGTGGGGGGGAAATCAGCCCCAGCATTTT.

V gene TRBV13 combines with J gene TRBJ2-7; 7 nucleotides agree with TRBD1. Germline V gene lookup returns CDR1 PRHDT and CDR2 FYEKMQ (reference sequence). The CDR3 is made up of 13 amino acids. The V gene end was trimmed by 5 bases and the J gene end by 3 bases; junction bases not matched to a gene: 4. The CDR3 nucleotides are TGTGCCAGCAGCCACAGACAGGGCTACGAGCAGTACTTC. This sequence encodes CASSHRQGYEQYF.

This clone has just one count. The rearrangement joins TRBV7-6 to TRBJ1-5, with D maybe TRBD1 (6 bases). CDR1 and CDR2 (germline): SGHVS, FNYEAQ. V was cut by 1 base and J by 2 bases, with 9 bases left in between. The CDR3 is 15 residues long. The CDR3: CASSLEQGGNQPQHF. In DNA form, the CDR3 reads TGTGCCAGCAGCTTAGAACAGGGAGGCAATCAGCCCCAGCATTTT.

The V gene is TRBV9, the J gene TRBJ2-7, with 8 positions matching TRBD2. CDR1 and CDR2 from the germline V gene are SGDLS and YYNGEE. The J segment lost 4 bases and the V segment lost 0 bases, leaving 6 bases of the junction unmatched. CDR3 length: 15 residues. CDR3: CASSVGPGGGYEQYF. The DNA of the CDR3 is TGTGCCAGCAGCGTAGGACCGGGGGGGGGTTACGAGCAGTACTTC.

The chain is built from TRBV7-9 and TRBJ2-2, with D hard to call. Germline CDR1 reads SEHNR; CDR2 reads FQNEAQ (reference sequence). The CDR3 is 12 amino acids. V lost 5 bases and J lost 5, with 6 bases in between. CDR3 region: CASSPITGELFF. The CDR3, as DNA: TGTGCCAGCAGCCCTATAACCGGGGAGCTGTTTTTT.

This chain connects TRBV7-2 to TRBJ2-3; D perhaps matches TRBD2 (6 bases). Per germline, CDR1 SGHTA and CDR2 FQGNSA. There are 19 residues in the CDR3. Trimming left V 3 bases short and J 0 bases short, with 22 bases between. CDR3 residues: CASSFPLGRRGPSTDTQYF. The CDR3 coding sequence is TGTGCCAGCAGCTTTCCCCTAGGAAGGCGGGGCCCTAGCACAGATACGCAGTATTTT.

The V gene is TRBV6-1, the J gene TRBJ2-1; the D gene is possibly TRBD2 (5 bases). The CDR3 loop spans 13 amino acids. Germline V gene sequence: CDR1 MNHNS, CDR2 SASEGT. V was shortened by 2 bases and J by 6 bases, with 8 bases between the two germline ends. The CDR3 bases are TGTGCCAGCAGTGAACCGGGAATCAATGAGCAGTTCTTC. This codes for CASSEPGINEQFF.

This clone was seen once. V usage is TRBV9 and J usage is TRBJ2-7, with TRBD1 identical over 9 bases. V lost 4 bases and J lost 1; bases outside the gene matches: 3. Germline V gene sequence: CDR1 SGDLS, CDR2 YYNGEE. The CDR3 is made up of 14 amino acids. The DNA for the CDR3 is TGTGCCAGCAGCCTCGGACAGGGGTCCTACGAGCAGTACTTC. Encoded protein: CASSLGQGSYEQYF.

This CDR3 reads CASHNVRLARQPQHF. The CDR3 bases are TGTGCCAGTCATAACGTGCGACTGGCACGTCAGCCCCAGCATTTT. The rearrangement links TRBV28 to TRBJ1-5; D uncertain. The germline gives CDR1 MDHEN, CDR2 SYDVKM. The CDR3 loop spans 15 amino acids. Trimming cost V 9 bases and J 6 bases, with 21 bases left between them.

This chain connects TRBV4-1 to TRBJ1-4; TRBD1 matches at 8 bases. J was trimmed by 6 bases and V by 2 bases; bases with no gene match: 11. This CDR3 comprises 17 residues. Looked up from germline, CDR1 is MGHRA and CDR2 is YSYEKL. In DNA form, the CDR3 reads TGCGCCAGCAGCCAACGCGCTCCTACAGGGGGAGATGAAAAACTGTTTTTT. Amino acid sequence: CASSQRAPTGGDEKLFF.

J is TRBJ1-5 and V is TRBV5-4; 8 nucleotides align to TRBD1. From germline, CDR1 is SGHNT and CDR2 YYREEE (reference sequence). The CDR3 is made up of 17 amino acids. V dropped 1 base and J dropped 4; count of bases not matched to a gene: 10. The CDR3 coding sequence is TGTGCCAGCAGCTTGTTGACAGGGGTGAAGTGGAATCAGCCCCAGCATTTT. This sequence encodes CASSLLTGVKWNQPQHF. Variable domain in full (rest from reference TRBV5-4 and TRBJ1-5): ETGVTQSPTHLIKTRGQQVTLRCSSQSGHNTVSWYQQALGQGPQFIFQYYREEENGRGNFPPRFSGLQFPNYSSELNVNALELDDSALYLCASSLLTGVKWNQPQHFGDGTRLSIL.

The genes are TRBV29-1 and TRBJ2-1; TRBD1 matches at 9 bases. The junction had 9 bases not matched to a gene; V was cut back by 1 base and J by 8 bases. The CDR3 runs 15 residues. Germline CDR1 SQVTM, CDR2 ANQGSEA. The CDR3 sequence: CSVEGQGDGIDEQFF. CDR3 nucleotide sequence: TGCAGCGTTGAAGGACAGGGGGATGGGATCGATGAGCAGTTCTTC.

CDR3 sequence (DNA): TGTGCCAGCAGCGTAGTTAGCTACGACAATGAGCAGTTCTTC. Its protein product is CASSVVSYDNEQFF. This rearrangement joins TRBV9 to TRBJ2-1; D call uncertain. CDR3 length: 14 amino acids. Trimming took 0 bases from V and 5 from J, leaving 9 bases between them. Germline CDR1 SGDLS, CDR2 YYNGEE.

The chain recombines TRBV27 with TRBJ2-1; 8 nucleotides agree with TRBD1. Germline V lookup: CDR1 MNHEY, CDR2 SMNVEV (reference sequence). J lost 6 bases, V lost 3 bases, and 7 bases had no gene match. There are 15 residues in the CDR3. The CDR3 spells CASSFQGALANEQFF. CDR3 DNA sequence: TGTGCCAGCAGTTTCCAGGGGGCCCTTGCCAATGAGCAGTTCTTC.

The chain joins TRBV11-2 to TRBJ2-1; TRBD2 aligns across 9 bases. The V gene's germline CDR1 is SGHAT and CDR2 FQNNGV. The trim removed 5 bases at V and 4 bases at J, leaving 3 bases unmatched. The CDR3 has 14 amino acids. CDR3 loop: CASSDSGGYNEQFF. The DNA for the CDR3 is TGTGCCAGCAGCGATAGCGGGGGATACAATGAGCAGTTCTTC.

CDR3 protein: CASSLFYREFNTEAFF. The CDR3 region has the DNA TGTGCCAGCAGTTTATTTTACAGGGAATTTAACACTGAAGCTTTCTTT. This chain links TRBV27 with TRBJ1-1; possibly TRBD1 for D (6 bases). Germline CDR1 and CDR2: MNHEY and SMNVEV (reference sequence). V lost 1 base and J 2 bases, leaving 14 bases between the germline ends. This CDR3 region has 16 residues.

This rearrangement joins TRBV6-4 to TRBJ2-5; TRBD1 aligns across 7 bases. Trimming took 6 bases from V and 5 from J; bases not matched to a gene: 3. The CDR3 sequence is 12 residues long. Germline assignment: CDR1 MRHNA and CDR2 SNTAGT. CDR3 protein: CASRTRGETQYF. The CDR3 DNA reads as TGTGCCAGCAGGACCAGGGGGGAGACCCAGTACTTC.

This CDR3 reads CASSLANLTVIATNEKLFF. Here the CDR3 DNA reads TGTGCCAGCAGCTTGGCCAATCTGACAGTAATCGCAACTAATGAAAAACTGTTTTTT. The rearrangement uses TRBV5-5 and TRBJ1-4; tentatively, D is TRBD1 (5 bases). Trimming took 0 bases from V and 0 from J, leaving 18 bases between them. The CDR3 is made up of 19 amino acids. Germline V lookup: CDR1 SGHKS, CDR2 YYEKEE (reference sequence).